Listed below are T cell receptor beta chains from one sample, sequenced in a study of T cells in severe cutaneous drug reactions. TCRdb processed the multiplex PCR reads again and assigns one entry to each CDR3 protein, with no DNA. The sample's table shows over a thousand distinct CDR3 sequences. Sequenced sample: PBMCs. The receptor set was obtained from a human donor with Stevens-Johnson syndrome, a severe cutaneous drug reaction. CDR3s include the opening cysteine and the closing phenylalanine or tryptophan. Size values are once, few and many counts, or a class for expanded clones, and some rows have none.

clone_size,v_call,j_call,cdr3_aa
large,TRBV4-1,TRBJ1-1,CASSQGSPRVTEAFF
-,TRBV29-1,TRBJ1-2,CSVDRWGQGDYGYTF
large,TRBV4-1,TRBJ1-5,CASSQIVSNQPQHF
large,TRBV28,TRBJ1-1,CASSPYRGDRGRVTEAFF
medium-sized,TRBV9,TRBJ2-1,CASSVVGNAAYNEQFF
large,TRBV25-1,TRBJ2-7,CASSDSGTTSSYEQYF
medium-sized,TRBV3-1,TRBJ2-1,CASSIGTGVSDEQFF
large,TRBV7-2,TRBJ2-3,CASSLGLAGADTQYF
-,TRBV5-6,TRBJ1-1,CASSFRTARNTEAFF
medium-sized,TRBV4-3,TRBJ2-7,CASSQWFSGGYEQYF
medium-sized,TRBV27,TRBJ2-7,CASSLTPSGEQYF
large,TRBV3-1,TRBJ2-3,CASTTGGGTDTQYF
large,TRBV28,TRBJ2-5,CASAETGDGTQYF
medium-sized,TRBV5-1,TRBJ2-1,CASSLVPGDKYNEQFF
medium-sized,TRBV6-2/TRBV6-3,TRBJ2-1,CASSYSSGRGSNEQFF
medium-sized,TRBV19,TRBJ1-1,CASSTRWGLNTEAFF
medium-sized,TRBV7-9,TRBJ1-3,CASSDPAGRVVSGNTIYF
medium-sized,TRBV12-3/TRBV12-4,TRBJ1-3,CASSLAGLAGNTIYF
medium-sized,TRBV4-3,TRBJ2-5,CASSPGLAGQETQYF
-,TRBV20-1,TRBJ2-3,CSAPRTSGGEKDTQYF
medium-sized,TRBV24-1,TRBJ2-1,CATEELAGVEQFF
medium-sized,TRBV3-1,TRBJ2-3,CASSQARDTQYF
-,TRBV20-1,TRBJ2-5,CSARDPRTSGTTTQYF
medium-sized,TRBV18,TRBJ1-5,CASSPIGSTGSSNQPQHF
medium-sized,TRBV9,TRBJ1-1,CASSFGTVGTEAFF
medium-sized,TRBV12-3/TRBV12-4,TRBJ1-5,CAIARDSNQPQHF
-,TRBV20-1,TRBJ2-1,CSALLAGPLAEQFF
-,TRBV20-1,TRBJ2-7,CSASSGRSEQYF
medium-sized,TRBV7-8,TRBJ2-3,CASSLGWSPRLKGDTQYF
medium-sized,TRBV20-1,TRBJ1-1,CSAKSRRGPGDTEAFF
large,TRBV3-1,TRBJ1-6,CASSLHPGTGISPLHF
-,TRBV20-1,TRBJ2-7,CSARGSRGYEQYF
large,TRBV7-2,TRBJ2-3,CASSFFGAAGNTQYF
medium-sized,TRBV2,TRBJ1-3,CASSEWQGGGNTIYF
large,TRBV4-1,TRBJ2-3,CASKPAPKITDTQYF
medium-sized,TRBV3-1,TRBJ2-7,CASSPGTGKDEQYF
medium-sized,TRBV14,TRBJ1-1,CASSRLSQNTEAFF
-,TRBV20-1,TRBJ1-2,CSASGLPAGYTF
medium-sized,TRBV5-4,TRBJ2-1,CASSLSARRNEQFF
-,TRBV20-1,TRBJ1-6,CSARVGTENSPLHF
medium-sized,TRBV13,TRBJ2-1,CASTLQGQQILSYNEQFF
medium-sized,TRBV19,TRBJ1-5,CASSIGGMAQHF
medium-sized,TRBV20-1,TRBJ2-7,CSAIRMTSGTYEQYF